The entry below describes one T cell receptor (beta chain). The target of this receptor is not known. A read error may produce the germline difference seen at one junction end. This sample is drawn from a study of tumor-infiltrating lymphocytes in primary liver carcinoma (dated 2017 in TCRdb). With regard to the full study: Of the five patients, three men and two women aged 30 to 69 years, four had hepatocellular carcinoma and one had combined HCC and intrahepatic cholangiocarcinoma. The five patients had tumors staged T1-T3 N0M0, with maximum diameters ranging from roughly 4.2 to 11 cm. Roughly 3.5 to 8 million productive TCRbeta reads were obtained per sample, and no significant difference in read depth was found between tissue types. Across five regions of each liver tumor, along with adjacent normal tissue and blood, the study brought together TCRbeta repertoire sequencing, expression microarrays and whole-exome sequencing. A total of some 35 specimens from 5 patients went through TCRbeta repertoire sequencing, namely 25 tumor regions, 5 adjacent noncancerous liver tissues and 5 peripheral blood samples. To link TCRbeta repertoire diversity with the local molecular phenotype, the 25 to 30 tumor region samples were profiled using Agilent mRNA microarrays. High reproducibility was observed for the technical replicate repertoires, with mean shared-clone rates about 0.89 and correlation coefficients above 0.95. Results and caveats for the whole study, not just this receptor: Only the TCR beta chain was sequenced, so true repertoire diversity is likely underestimated because unpaired alpha chains were not captured. Repertoire overlap was higher between tumor regions (mean about 35%) than tumor-adjacent (approximately 17%) or tumor-blood (about 14%) pairs, consistent with antigen-driven expansion. Only about 8-25% of top clones were present in all five regions of a tumor, suggesting spatial heterogeneity of tumor-infiltrating T cells. Comparison of CD4+ and CD8+ T cell repertoires was precluded by the use of bulk unsorted samples. The study included only 4 to 6 patients, and the authors note findings should be validated in a larger study. The top 250 clones accounted for a significantly greater share of the repertoire in tumors than in blood (p = 0.039).

Starting from around 520 ng total RNA, TCRbeta-specific cDNA was produced by reverse transcription with a constant-region primer and ProtoScript II reverse transcriptase. Construction of the TCRbeta libraries relied on three nested rounds of multiplex PCR, following a slightly modified ARM-PCR procedure. Each of the first two PCR rounds ran for 10 cycles and used multiplex TRBV1-TRBV30 forward primers together with a Cbeta reverse primer. Sample barcodes and Illumina adapters were added in a final 25-cycle PCR with Deep VentR polymerase. Before sequencing, amplicons between 200 and 500 bp were purified from gel using a QIAquick gel extraction kit. An Illumina HiSeq 2500 was used to sequence the TCRbeta amplicons with 250-bp paired-end reads. The original pipeline was this. To recover full CDR3 sequences, reads were quality-trimmed using Trimmomatic v0.33 and paired reads were then merged using FLASH v1.2.11. MiGEC v1.2.1b assigned V, D and J germline segments to the rearranged TCRbeta sequences. VDJtools v1.0.0 computed clonotype statistics and Shannon-Wiener diversity indices. Except for diversity analysis, only each sample's 250 most abundant clonotypes were used in subsequent analyses to reduce sampling bias. TCRdb trimmed public reads at Q25 via fastp, called clones via MiXCR and kept in-frame beta chains. Rows with one shared CDR3 protein collapse into an entry with the most common genes and DNA. The V and J calls here are based on TCRdb, not the publication. In all, the sample holds about 59,000 distinct CDR3 sequences, and over 65% of those were seen once. The ten largest account for just over 55% of the sample.

The germline V gene gives CDR1 as SQVTM and CDR2 as ANQGSEA. The CDR3 sequence holds 13 residues, the cysteine and phenylalanine included. The sequence is cut down to CDR3 DNA, 39 bases in frame from base 1. Without any cell sorting, total RNA and DNA were extracted together from around 20-30 mg of bulk tissue using the AllPrep DNA/RNA mini kit. Four or five patients with histopathologically diagnosed primary liver carcinoma underwent surgical resection in China between November 2015 and early 2016. Patients had chronic HBV infection and were treatment-naive at sampling. Each tumor was sampled at five spatially separated regions: the tumor centre plus the superior, inferior, left-lateral and right-lateral poles. According to histology, viable tumor cells made up more than 90% of every tumor sample. Fresh tumor and adjacent tissue pieces were bisected; one half was stored in RNAlater at -80°C, the other sent for histology.

This sequence was found in a middle-aged man with primary liver carcinoma and hepatitis B virus infection. Sample: liver tumor tissue from sampling region 2. The cell subset or site label, as the study defines it: tumor region T2, inferior pole. The chain couples TRBV29-1 to TRBJ2-7; the D gene cannot be resolved reliably. At the DNA level, the sequence is TGCAGCGTTGGAAGTGCCATGACCTATGAGCAGTACTTC. Its amino acids are CSVGSAMTYEQYF.